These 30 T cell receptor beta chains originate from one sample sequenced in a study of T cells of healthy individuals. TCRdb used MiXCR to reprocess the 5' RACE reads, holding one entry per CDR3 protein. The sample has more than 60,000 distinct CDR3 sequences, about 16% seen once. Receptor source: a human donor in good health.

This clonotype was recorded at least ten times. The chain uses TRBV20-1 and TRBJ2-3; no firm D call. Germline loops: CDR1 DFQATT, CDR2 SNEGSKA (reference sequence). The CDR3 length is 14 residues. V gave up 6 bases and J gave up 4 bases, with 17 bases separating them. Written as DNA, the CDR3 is TGCAGTGCCAGCAATCACGAGGCGTCAGATACGCAGTATTTT. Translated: CSASNHEASDTQYF.

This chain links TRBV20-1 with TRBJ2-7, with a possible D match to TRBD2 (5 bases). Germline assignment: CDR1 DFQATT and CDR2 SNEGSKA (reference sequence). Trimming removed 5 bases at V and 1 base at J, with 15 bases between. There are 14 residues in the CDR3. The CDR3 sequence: CSAYPRGMSYEQYF. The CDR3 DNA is TGCAGTGCTTACCCTCGGGGAATGTCCTACGAGCAGTACTTC.

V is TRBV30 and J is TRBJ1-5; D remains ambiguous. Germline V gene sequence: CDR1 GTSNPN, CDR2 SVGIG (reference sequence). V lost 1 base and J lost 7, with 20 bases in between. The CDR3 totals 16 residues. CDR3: CAWSDPFVEGGQPQHF. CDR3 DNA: TGTGCCTGGAGTGACCCGTTTGTTGAGGGTGGCCAGCCCCAGCATTTT.

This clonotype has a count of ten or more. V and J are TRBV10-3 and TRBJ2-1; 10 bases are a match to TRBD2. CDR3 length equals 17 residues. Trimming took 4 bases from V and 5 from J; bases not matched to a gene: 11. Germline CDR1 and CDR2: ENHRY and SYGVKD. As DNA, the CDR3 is TGTGCCATCAGTGGGGCCAGCGGGAGGGCCGGTGACAATGAGCAGTTCTTC. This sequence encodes CAISGASGRAGDNEQFF.

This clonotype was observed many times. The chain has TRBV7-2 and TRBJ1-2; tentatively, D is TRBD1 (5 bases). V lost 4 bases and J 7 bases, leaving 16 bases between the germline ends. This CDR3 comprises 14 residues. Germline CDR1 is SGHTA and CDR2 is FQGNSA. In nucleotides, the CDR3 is TGTGCCAGCAGCTCTCGACAGCCTTCTTTTGGCTACACCTTC. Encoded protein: CASSSRQPSFGYTF.

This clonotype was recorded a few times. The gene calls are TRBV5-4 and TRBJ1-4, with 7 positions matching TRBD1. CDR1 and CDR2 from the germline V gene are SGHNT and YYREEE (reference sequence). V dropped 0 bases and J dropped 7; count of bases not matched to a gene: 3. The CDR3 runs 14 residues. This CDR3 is CASSLDRGSEKLFF. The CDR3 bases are TGTGCCAGCAGCTTGGACAGGGGAAGTGAAAAACTGTTTTTT. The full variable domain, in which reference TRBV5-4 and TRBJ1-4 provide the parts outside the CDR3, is ETGVTQSPTHLIKTRGQQVTLRCSSQSGHNTVSWYQQALGQGPQFIFQYYREEENGRGNFPPRFSGLQFPNYSSELNVNALELDDSALYLCASSLDRGSEKLFFGSGTQLSVL.

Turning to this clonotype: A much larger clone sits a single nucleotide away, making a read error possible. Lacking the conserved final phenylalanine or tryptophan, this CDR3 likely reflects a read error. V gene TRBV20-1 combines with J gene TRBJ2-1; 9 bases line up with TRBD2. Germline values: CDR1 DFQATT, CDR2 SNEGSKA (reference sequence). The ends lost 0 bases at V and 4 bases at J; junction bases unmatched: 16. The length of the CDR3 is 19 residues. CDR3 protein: CSARDVNSGSQGKYNEQFI. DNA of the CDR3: TGCAGTGCTAGAGATGTGAATAGCGGGAGCCAGGGGAAATACAATGAGCAGTTCATC.

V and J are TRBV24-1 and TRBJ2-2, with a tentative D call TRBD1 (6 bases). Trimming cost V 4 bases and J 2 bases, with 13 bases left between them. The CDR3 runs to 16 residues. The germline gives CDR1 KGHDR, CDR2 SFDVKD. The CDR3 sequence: CATSDSQGYNTGELFF. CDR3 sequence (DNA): TGTGCCACCAGTGACTCTCAGGGGTACAACACCGGGGAGCTGTTTTTT.

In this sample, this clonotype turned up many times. CDR3 nucleotides: TGTGCCAGCAGCCCTTCCGGGGCCTTCAATGAGCAGTTCTTC. This gives the protein CASSPSGAFNEQFF. The rearrangement links TRBV6-1 to TRBJ2-1; D possibly matches TRBD1 or TRBD2 (5 bases each). The V end lost 6 bases, the J end lost 6 bases, and 15 bases lay between the germline ends. CDR1 and CDR2 (germline): MNHNS, SASEGT. This CDR3 has 14 residues.

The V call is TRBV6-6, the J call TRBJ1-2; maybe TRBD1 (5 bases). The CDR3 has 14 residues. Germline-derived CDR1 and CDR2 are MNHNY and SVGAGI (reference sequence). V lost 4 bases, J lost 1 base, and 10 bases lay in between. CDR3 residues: CASSSKQGNYGYTF. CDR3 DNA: TGTGCCAGCAGTTCAAAGCAGGGTAACTATGGCTACACCTTC.

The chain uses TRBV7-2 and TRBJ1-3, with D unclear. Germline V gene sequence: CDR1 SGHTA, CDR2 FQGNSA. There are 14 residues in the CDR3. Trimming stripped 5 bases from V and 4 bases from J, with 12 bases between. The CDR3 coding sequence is TGTGCCAGCAGCCGAATGAACAAAGGAAACACCATATATTTT. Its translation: CASSRMNKGNTIYF.

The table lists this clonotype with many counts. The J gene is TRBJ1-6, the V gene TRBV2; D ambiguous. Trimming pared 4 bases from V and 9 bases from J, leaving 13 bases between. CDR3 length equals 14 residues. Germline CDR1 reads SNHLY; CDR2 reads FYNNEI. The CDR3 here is CASSGNSNGSPLHF. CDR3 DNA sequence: TGTGCCAGCAGTGGGAACAGCAATGGTTCACCCCTCCACTTT.

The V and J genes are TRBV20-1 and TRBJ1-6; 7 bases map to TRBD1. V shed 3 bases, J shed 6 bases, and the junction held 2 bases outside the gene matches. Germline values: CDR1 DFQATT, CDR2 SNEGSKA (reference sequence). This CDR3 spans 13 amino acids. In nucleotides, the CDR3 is TGCAGTGCTAGCGCAGGGGGTAATTCACCCCTCCACTTT. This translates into CSASAGGNSPLHF.

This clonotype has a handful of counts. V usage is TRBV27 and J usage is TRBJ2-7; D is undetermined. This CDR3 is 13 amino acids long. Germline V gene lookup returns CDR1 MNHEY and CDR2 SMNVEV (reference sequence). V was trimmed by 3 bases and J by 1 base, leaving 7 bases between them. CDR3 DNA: TGTGCCAGCAGTTTTGCCCCATCCTACGAGCAGTACTTC. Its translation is CASSFAPSYEQYF.

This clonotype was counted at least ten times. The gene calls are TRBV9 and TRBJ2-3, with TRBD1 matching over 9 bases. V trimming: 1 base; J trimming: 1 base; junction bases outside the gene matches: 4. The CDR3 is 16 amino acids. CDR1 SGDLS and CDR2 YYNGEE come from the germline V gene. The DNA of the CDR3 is TGTGCCAGCAGCGTACCTACAGGGGGCGGCACAGATACGCAGTATTTT. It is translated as CASSVPTGGGTDTQYF.

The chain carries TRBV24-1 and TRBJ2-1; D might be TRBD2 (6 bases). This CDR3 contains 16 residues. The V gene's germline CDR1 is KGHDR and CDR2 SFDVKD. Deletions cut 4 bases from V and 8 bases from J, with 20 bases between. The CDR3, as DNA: TGTGCCACCAGTGACCCGGGAGCTACGGGGTTCGATGAGCAGTTCTTC. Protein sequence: CATSDPGATGFDEQFF.

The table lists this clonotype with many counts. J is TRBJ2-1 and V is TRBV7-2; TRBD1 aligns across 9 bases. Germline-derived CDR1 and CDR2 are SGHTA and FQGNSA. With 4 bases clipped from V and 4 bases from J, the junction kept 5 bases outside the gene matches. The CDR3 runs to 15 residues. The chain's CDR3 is CASSYGTGSYNEQFF. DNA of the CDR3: TGTGCCAGCAGCTACGGGACAGGGTCGTACAATGAGCAGTTCTTC.

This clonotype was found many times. CDR3 protein: CASSPPHNEQFF. The CDR3 DNA reads TGTGCCAGCAGTCCCCCTCACAATGAGCAGTTCTTC. The chain recombines TRBV7-9 with TRBJ2-1; D unresolved. The CDR3 is 12 residues long. Germline CDR1 SEHNR, CDR2 FQNEAQ (reference sequence). The V gene lost 6 bases and the J gene lost 5 bases, with 8 bases spanning the gap.

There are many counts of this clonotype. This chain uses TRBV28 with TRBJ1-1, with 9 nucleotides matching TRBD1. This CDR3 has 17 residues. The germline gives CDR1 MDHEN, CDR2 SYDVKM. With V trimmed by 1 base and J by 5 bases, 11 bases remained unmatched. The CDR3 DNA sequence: TGTGCCAGCAGTTTATCCCCCTTGGGGACAGGGAGGACTGAAGCTTTCTTT. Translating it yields CASSLSPLGTGRTEAFF.

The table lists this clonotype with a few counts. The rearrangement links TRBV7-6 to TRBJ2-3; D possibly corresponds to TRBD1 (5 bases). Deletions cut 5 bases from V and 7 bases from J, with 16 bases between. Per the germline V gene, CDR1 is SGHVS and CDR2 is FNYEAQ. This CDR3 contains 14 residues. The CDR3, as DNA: TGTGCCAGCAGCCCTCCCAGGGATTCGAATACGCAGTATTTT. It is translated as CASSPPRDSNTQYF.

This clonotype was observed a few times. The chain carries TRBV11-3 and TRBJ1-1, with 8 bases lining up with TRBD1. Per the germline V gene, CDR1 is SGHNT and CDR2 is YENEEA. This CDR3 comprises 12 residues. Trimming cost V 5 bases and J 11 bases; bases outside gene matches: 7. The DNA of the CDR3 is TGTGCCAGCAGCGCCGGACAGGGCGCGGCTTTCTTT. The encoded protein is CASSAGQGAAFF.

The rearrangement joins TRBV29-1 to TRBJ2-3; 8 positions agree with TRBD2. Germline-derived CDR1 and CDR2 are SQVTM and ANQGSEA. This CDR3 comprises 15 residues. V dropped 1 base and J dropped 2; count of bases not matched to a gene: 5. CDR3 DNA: TGCAGCGTTGAAGGGCGGACTAGCTACACAGATACGCAGTATTTT. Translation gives CSVEGRTSYTDTQYF.

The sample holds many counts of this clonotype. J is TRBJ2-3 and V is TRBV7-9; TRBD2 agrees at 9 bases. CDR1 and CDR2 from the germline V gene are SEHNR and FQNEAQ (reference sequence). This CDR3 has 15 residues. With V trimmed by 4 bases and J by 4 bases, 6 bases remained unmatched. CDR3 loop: CASSSQRGAADTQYF. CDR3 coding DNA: TGTGCCAGCAGCTCCCAGCGGGGGGCCGCAGATACGCAGTATTTT.

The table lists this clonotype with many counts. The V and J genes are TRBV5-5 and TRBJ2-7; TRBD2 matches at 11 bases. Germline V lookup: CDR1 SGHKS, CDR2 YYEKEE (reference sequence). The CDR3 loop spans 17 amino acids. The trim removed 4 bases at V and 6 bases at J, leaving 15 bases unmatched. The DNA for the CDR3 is TGTGCCAGCAGCCCATCACTCTTAGCGGGAGGGCCCCCCGAGCAGTACTTC. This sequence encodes CASSPSLLAGGPPEQYF.

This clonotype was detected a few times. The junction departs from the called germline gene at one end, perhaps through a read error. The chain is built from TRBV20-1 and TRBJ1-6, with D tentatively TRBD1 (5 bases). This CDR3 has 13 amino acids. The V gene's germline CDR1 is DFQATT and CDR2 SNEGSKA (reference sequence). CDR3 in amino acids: CSARDSANSPLHF. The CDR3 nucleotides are TGCAGTGCCAGAGACAGTGCGAATTCACCCCTCCACTTT.

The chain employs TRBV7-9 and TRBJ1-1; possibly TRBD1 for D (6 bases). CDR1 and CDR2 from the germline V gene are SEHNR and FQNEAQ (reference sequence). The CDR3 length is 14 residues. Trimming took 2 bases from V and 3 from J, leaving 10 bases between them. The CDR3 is CASSLMEGDTEAFF. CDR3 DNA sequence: TGTGCCAGCAGCTTAATGGAGGGGGACACTGAAGCTTTCTTT.

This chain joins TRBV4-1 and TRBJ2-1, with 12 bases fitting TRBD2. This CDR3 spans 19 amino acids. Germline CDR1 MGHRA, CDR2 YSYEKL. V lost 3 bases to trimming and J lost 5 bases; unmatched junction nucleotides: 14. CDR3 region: CASSQRLAGEVTKNNEQFF. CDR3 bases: TGCGCCAGCAGCCAGAGACTAGCGGGAGAGGTTACGAAAAACAATGAGCAGTTCTTC.

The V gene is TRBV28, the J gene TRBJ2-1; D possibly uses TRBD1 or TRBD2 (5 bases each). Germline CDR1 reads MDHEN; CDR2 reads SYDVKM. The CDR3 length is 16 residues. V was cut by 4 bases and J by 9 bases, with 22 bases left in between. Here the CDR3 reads CASSSPKGLRGREQFF. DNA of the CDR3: TGTGCCAGCAGTTCCCCAAAGGGTCTCCGGGGCCGTGAGCAGTTCTTC.

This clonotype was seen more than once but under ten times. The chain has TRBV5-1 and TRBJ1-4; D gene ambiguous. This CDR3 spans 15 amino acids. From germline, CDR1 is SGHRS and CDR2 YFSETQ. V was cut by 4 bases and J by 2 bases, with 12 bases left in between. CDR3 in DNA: TGCGCCAGCAGCCAGCTCGTGGGGACTAATGAAAAACTGTTTTTT. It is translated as CASSQLVGTNEKLFF.

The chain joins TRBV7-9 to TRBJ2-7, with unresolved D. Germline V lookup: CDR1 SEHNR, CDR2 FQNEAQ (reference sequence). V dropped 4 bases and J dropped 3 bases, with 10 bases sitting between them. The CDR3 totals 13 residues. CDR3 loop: CASSSKLGYEQYF. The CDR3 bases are TGTGCCAGCAGCTCAAAGCTGGGCTACGAGCAGTACTTC.